This entry describes one T cell receptor beta chain. Its antigen remains unknown. The entry originates in a study of Tregs in tolerant kidney transplant recipients. Study overall: Related graft donors supplied nonmyeloablative bone marrow transplants, and mixed chimerism was transient. Notes on the study in general: Activated donor B cell expansion appeared to reveal the most relevant donor-specific TCRbeta repertoire.

Produced via immunoSEQ multiplex PCR; TCRdb's table is partial and in-frame only. The sample carries 60,000 to 70,000 clones, over 85% recorded once. The CDR3 totals 14 residues. In germline, CDR1 is SGHNT, CDR2 YENEEA. V was cut by 1 base and J by 4 bases, with 11 bases left in between. This chain joins TRBV11-3 and TRBJ2-7; tentative D call: TRBD2 (6 bases). The sample consisted of CD8+ T cells from blood, taken before the transplant. The sequence was obtained from a human donor who received a combined kidney and bone marrow transplant. CDR3 in amino acids: CASSLGAGRYEQYF. The CDR3 region has the DNA TGTGCCAGCAGCTTAGGAGCGGGCCGGTACGAGCAGTACTTC.